This TCR beta chain was recovered during a study of PD-L1 blockade in urothelial cancer. About the study: Males with bladder-origin urothelial cancer made up about 85% of the roughly 29 patients.

Time point given: pretreatment peripheral blood. Patients yielded 1 to 8 samples each, pretreatment and on-treatment. General study findings and limits: When measured at 3 weeks, tumor-associated blood clones expanded more in durable-benefit patients.

V shed 3 bases and J shed 2 bases, with 7 bases lying between them. Germline assignment: CDR1 SNHLY and CDR2 FYNNEI. CDR3 length: 14 amino acids. Profiling relied on immunoSEQ multiplex PCR, and the TCRdb table lists in-frame clones only, not all of them. The profile covers about 63,000 clones, with 80% to 90% appearing a single time and 4.5% to 6% taken by the ten largest. A word on this clone: What it binds is unknown.

The sample was PBMCs, taken around atezolizumab (anti-PD-L1) treatment. The TCR comes from a man between 65 and 85 years old with urothelial cancer. The chain combines TRBV2 with TRBJ1-4, with a tentative D call TRBD1 (5 bases). CDR3 amino acids: CASSEDITNEKLFF. CDR3 DNA sequence: TGTGCCAGCAGTGAGGACATTACTAATGAAAAACTGTTTTTT. The complete variable domain, with remaining parts taken from reference TRBV2 and TRBJ1-4, reads EPEVTQTPSHQVTQMGQEVILRCVPISNHLYFYWYRQILGQKVEFLVSFYNNEISEKSEIFDDQFSVERPDGSNFTLKIRSTKLEDSAMYFCASSEDITNEKLFFGSGTQLSVL.